This is a list of T cell receptor beta chains from one sample in a study of cytomegalovirus exposure and HLA in healthy donors. The method was immunoSEQ multiplex PCR; TCRdb's version includes in-frame clones alone and lacks a portion of them. This sample has 180,000 or so clones, with 75% to 80% found just once. Sequencing used PBMCs. The origin of the receptors is a female donor in good health and CMV-seronegative. Both conserved end residues are part of each CDR3. The D gene is left open where the match is weak. Clone size is given for some rows only: seen once, a few or many times, or a class if the clone is expanded.

j_call	d_call	clone_size	v_call	cdr3_aa	cdr3_nt
TRBJ2-5	TRBD2	-	TRBV18	CASSWTSGGETQYF	TGTGCCAGCTCATGGACTAGCGGGGGAGAGACCCAGTACTTC
TRBJ2-5	-	once	TRBV7-9	CASSLLQGGQETQYF	TGTGCCAGCAGCTTACTCCAGGGGGGACAAGAGACCCAGTACTTC
TRBJ1-4	TRBD1	-	TRBV7-9	CASSIQGAVEKLFF	TGTGCCAGCAGCATACAGGGGGCAGTTGAAAAACTGTTTTTT
TRBJ2-1	-	-	TRBV27	CASSLGARYEQFF	TGTGCCAGCAGCCTGGGGGCTAGGTATGAGCAGTTCTTC
TRBJ2-3	TRBD1	-	TRBV14	CASSQETKGGLTDTQYF	TGTGCCAGCAGCCAAGAAACAAAAGGGGGCCTCACAGATACGCAGTATTTT
TRBJ2-3	TRBD2	few	TRBV12-5	CASGLVPDGTSGVSTDTQYF	TGTGCTAGTGGTTTGGTACCGGATGGGACTAGCGGGGTTTCCACAGATACGCAGTATTTT
TRBJ2-7	-	-	TRBV11-2	CASSSSGTGDHEQYF	TGTGCCAGCAGTAGTTCCGGGACGGGGGACCACGAGCAGTACTTC
TRBJ2-1	TRBD1	-	TRBV10-1	CASSEPGQGDNEQFF	TGCGCCAGCAGTGAGCCGGGACAGGGGGACAATGAGCAGTTCTTC
TRBJ1-2	-	-	TRBV15	CATSKVVAGRDGYTF	TGTGCCACCAGCAAGGTTGTGGCGGGGAGGGATGGCTACACCTTC
TRBJ2-7	TRBD2	-	TRBV7-2	CASSWTSGPYEQYF	TGTGCCAGCAGTTGGACTAGCGGTCCCTACGAGCAGTACTTC
TRBJ2-5	-	-	TRBV5-1	CASSLELGPRETQYF	TGCGCCAGCAGCTTGGAACTAGGCCCCCGGGAGACCCAGTACTTC
TRBJ1-1	-	few	TRBV6-1	CASSIQLMNTEAFF	TGTGCCAGCAGTATTCAGTTGATGAACACTGAAGCTTTCTTT
TRBJ1-2	-	-	TRBV4-1	CASSQRRDTTNYGYTF	TGCGCCAGCAGCCAGAGACGGGACACTACTAACTATGGCTACACCTTC
TRBJ2-1	TRBD2	once	TRBV9	CASSVGLAGGSSYNEQFF	TGTGCCAGCAGCGTAGGGCTAGCGGGGGGGAGCTCCTACAATGAGCAGTTCTTC
TRBJ1-2	-	-	TRBV6-1	CASSPPDSSNYGYTF	TGTGCCAGCAGCCCACCAGACAGTTCTAACTATGGCTACACCTTC
TRBJ2-7	-	-	TRBV12-5	CASGLFSYEQYF	TGTGCTAGTGGTTTGTTCTCCTACGAGCAGTACTTC